This TCR beta chain was identified in a study of blood T cell repertoires in COVID-19. Trimming shortened V by 4 bases and J by 0 bases, and 10 bases separated the two germline ends. Germline V CDR1 and CDR2: SNHLY, FYNNEI. The CDR3 sequence is 15 residues long. This clone was seen a handful of times. Repertoires were generated with immunoSEQ multiplex PCR, while TCRdb's copy carries only in-frame clones and drops some. Of 25,000 to 35,000 clones listed, roughly 80% are singletons. This TCR came from a woman in her fifties or sixties with acute or convalescent COVID-19. The V and J genes are TRBV2 and TRBJ1-3; no definite D call. The sequencing input was peripheral blood. The CDR3 loop reads CASSGPGSSGNTIYF. CDR3 sequence (DNA): TGTGCCAGCAGTGGACCCGGGAGCTCTGGAAACACCATATATTTT.